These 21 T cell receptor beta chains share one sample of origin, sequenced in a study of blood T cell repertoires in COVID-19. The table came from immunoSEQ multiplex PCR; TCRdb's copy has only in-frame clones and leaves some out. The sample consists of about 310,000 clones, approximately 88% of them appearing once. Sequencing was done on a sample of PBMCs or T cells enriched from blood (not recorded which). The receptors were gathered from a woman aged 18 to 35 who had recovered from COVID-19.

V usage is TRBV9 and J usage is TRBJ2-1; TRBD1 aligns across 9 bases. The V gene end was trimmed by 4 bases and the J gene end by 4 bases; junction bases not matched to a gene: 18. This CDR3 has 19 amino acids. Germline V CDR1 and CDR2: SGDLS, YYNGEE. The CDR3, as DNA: TGTGCCAGCAGCCCCAGGGACAGGGTTATTGTAGGTGAATACAATGAGCAGTTCTTC. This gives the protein CASSPRDRVIVGEYNEQFF.

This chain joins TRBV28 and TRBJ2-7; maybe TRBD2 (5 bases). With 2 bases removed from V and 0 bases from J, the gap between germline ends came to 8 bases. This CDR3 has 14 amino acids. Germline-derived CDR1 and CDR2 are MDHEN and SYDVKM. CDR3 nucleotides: TGTGCCAGCAGTTTAGCGGGTAGCTCCTACGAGCAGTACTTC. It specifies CASSLAGSSYEQYF.

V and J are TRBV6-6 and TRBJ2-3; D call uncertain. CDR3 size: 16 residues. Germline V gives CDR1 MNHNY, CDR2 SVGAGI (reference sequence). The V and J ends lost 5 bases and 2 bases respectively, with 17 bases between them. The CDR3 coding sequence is TGTGCCAGCAGTCAAGCCAAATTGGGCTTCACAGATACGCAGTATTTT. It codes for CASSQAKLGFTDTQYF.

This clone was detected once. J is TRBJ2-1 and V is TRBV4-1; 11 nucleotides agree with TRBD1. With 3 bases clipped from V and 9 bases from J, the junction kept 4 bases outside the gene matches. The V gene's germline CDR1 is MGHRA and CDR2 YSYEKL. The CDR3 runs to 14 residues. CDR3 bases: TGCGCCAGCAGCCAGTGGACAGGGGGCGTTGAGCAGTTCTTC. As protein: CASSQWTGGVEQFF.

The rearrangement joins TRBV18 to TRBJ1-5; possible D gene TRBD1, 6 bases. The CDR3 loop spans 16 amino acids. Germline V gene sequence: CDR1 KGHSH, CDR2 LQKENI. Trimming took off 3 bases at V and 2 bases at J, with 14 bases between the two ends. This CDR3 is CASSPRSAGGNQPQHF. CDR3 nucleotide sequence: TGTGCCAGCTCACCGCGATCTGCAGGGGGCAATCAGCCCCAGCATTTT. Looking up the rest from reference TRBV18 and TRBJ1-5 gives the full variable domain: NAGVMQNPRHLVRRRGQEARLRCSPMKGHSHVYWYRQLPEEGLKFMVYLQKENIIDESGMPKERFSAEFPKEGPSILRIQQVVRGDSAAYFCASSPRSAGGNQPQHFGDGTRLSIL.

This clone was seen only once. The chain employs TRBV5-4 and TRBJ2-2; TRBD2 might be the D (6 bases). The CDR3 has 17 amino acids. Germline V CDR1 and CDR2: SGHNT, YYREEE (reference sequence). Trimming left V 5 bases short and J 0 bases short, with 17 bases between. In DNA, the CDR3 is TGTGCCAGCAGTGTGAACCGGGGGAAACCGAACACCGGGGAGCTGTTTTTT. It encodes CASSVNRGKPNTGELFF.

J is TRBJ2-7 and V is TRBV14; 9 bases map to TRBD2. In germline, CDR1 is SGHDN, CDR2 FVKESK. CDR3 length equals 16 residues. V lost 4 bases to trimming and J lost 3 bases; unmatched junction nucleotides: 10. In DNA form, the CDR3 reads TGTGCCAGCAGCCCGCGGGAGGGGTCTGACAGCTACGAGCAGTACTTC. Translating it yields CASSPREGSDSYEQYF.

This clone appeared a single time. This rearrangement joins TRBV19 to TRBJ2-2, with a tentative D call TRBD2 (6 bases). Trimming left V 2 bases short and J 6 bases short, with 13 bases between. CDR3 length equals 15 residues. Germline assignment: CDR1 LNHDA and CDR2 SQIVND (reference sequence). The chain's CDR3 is CASSIRGLEAGELFF. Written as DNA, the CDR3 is TGTGCCAGTAGTATACGGGGGTTGGAAGCCGGGGAGCTGTTTTTT. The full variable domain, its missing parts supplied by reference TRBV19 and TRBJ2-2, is DGGITQSPKYLFRKEGQNVTLSCEQNLNHDAMYWYRQDPGQGLRLIYYSQIVNDFQKGDIAEGYSVSREKKESFPLTVTSAQKNPTAFYLCASSIRGLEAGELFFGEGSRLTVL.

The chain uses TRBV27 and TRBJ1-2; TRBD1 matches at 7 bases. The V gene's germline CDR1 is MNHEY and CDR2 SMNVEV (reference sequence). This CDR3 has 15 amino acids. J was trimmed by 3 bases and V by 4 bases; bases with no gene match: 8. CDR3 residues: CASSSPGQGDYGYTF. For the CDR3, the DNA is TGTGCCAGCAGTTCCCCTGGGCAGGGGGACTATGGCTACACCTTC.

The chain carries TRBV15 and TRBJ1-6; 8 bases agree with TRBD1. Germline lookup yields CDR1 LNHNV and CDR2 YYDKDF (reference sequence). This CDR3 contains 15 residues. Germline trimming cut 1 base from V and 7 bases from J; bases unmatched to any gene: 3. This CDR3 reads CATSRVRGQNSPLHF. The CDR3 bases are TGTGCCACCAGCAGAGTCAGGGGGCAGAATTCACCCCTCCACTTT.

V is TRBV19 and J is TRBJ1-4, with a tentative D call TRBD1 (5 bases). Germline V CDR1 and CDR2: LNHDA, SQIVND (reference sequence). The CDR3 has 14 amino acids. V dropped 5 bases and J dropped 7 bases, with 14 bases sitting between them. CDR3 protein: CASSPGDGPEKLFF. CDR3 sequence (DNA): TGTGCCAGTAGTCCGGGGGACGGACCTGAAAAACTGTTTTTT. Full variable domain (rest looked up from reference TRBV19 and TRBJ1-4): DGGITQSPKYLFRKEGQNVTLSCEQNLNHDAMYWYRQDPGQGLRLIYYSQIVNDFQKGDIAEGYSVSREKKESFPLTVTSAQKNPTAFYLCASSPGDGPEKLFFGSGTQLSVL.

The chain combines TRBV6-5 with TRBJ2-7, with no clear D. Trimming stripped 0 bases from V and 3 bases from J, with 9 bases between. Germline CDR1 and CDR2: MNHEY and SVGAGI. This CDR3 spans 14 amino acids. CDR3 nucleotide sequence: TGTGCCAGCAGTTACTCTGAGGTTTACTACGAGCAGTACTTC. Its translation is CASSYSEVYYEQYF.

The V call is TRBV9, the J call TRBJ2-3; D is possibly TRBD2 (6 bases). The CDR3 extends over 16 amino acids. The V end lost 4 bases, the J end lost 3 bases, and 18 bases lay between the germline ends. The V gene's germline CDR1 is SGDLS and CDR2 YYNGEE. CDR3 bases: TGTGCCAGCAGCCGAAAGACTAGTATCGGAACAGATACGCAGTATTTT. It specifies CASSRKTSIGTDTQYF.

The CDR3 DNA reads as TGTGCCAGCAGCCGGGACAGGGCCTCCTACGAGCAGTACTTC. Its protein product is CASSRDRASYEQYF. The chain employs TRBV27 and TRBJ2-7, with 9 bases identical to TRBD1. With 6 bases clipped from V and 0 bases from J, the junction kept 3 bases outside the gene matches. Germline assignment: CDR1 MNHEY and CDR2 SMNVEV (reference sequence). The CDR3 loop spans 14 amino acids.

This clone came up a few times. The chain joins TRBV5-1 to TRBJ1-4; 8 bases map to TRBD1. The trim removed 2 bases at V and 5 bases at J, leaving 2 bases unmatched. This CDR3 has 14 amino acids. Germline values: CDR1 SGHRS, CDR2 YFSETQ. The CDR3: CASSFQGANEKLFF. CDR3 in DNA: TGCGCCAGCAGCTTCCAGGGGGCGAATGAAAAACTGTTTTTT.

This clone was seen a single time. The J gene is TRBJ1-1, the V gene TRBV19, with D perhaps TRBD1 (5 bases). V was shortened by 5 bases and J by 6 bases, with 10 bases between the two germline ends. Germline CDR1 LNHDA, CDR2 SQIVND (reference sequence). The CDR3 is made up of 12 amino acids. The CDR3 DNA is TGTGCCAGTAGTCTGGGGGGGGCTGAAGCTTTCTTT. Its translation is CASSLGGAEAFF.

CDR3: CSASRAGPNTEAFF. CDR3 DNA sequence: TGCAGTGCTAGTCGAGCAGGCCCGAACACTGAAGCTTTCTTT. This chain joins TRBV20-1 and TRBJ1-1; D gene ambiguous. The V and J ends lost 3 bases and 1 base respectively, with 12 bases between them. This CDR3 contains 14 residues. CDR1 and CDR2 (germline): DFQATT, SNEGSKA (reference sequence).

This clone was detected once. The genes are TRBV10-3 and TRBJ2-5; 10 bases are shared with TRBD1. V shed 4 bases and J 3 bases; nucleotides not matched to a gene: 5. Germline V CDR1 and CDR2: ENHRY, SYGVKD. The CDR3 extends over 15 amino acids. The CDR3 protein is CAISGGTGAEETQYF. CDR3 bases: TGTGCCATCAGTGGGGGGACAGGGGCGGAAGAGACCCAGTACTTC.

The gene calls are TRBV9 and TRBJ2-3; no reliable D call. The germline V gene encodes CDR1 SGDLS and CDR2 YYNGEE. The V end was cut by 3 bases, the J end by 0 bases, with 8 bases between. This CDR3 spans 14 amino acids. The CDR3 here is CASSGGGSTDTQYF. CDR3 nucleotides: TGTGCCAGCAGCGGAGGCGGAAGCACAGATACGCAGTATTTT.

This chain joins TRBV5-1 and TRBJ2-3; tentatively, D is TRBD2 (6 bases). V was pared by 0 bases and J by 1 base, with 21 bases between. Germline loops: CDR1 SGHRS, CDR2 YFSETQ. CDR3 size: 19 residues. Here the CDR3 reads CASSLGIGPQREGTDTQYF. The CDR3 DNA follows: TGCGCCAGCAGCTTGGGTATCGGTCCACAAAGGGAGGGCACAGATACGCAGTATTTT.

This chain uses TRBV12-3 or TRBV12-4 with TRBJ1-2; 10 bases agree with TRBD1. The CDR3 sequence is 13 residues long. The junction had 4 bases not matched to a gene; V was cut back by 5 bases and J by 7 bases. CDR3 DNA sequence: TGTGCCAGCAGTCGACAGGGGGCGCGTGGCTACACCTTC. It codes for CASSRQGARGYTF.